This T cell receptor (beta chain) was observed in a study of cytomegalovirus exposure and HLA in healthy donors. In regard to this clone: Antigen unknown.

Vbeta (60) and Jbeta (13) primers were used in the PCR. The protocol was immunoSEQ multiplex PCR, while the TCRdb copy is restricted to in-frame clones and leaves out a portion. The data show 150,000 to 200,000 clones, with roughly 84% seen just once and 1.5% to 2% held by the top ten. Overall study findings and caveats: Information on immune exposure was restricted to one variable (CMV serostatus). The authors considered a cluster of highly shared sequence variants likely to be a sequencing artifact. In a later analysis, HLA-C alleles had the fewest associated TCRs, DRB1 alleles the most.

V gave up 5 bases and J gave up 0 bases; unmatched junction bases: 7. The length of the CDR3 is 16 residues. The germline V gene has CDR1 SNHLY and CDR2 FYNNEI. This TCR was sampled from a man aged 18 to 30 in good health and CMV-seronegative. Sequencing used PBMCs. The chain is built from TRBV2 and TRBJ2-3; 8 bases match TRBD1. The CDR3 DNA sequence: TGTGCCAGCAGTAAAGACAGGGGCGTCAGCACAGATACGCAGTATTTT. This gives the protein CASSKDRGVSTDTQYF.